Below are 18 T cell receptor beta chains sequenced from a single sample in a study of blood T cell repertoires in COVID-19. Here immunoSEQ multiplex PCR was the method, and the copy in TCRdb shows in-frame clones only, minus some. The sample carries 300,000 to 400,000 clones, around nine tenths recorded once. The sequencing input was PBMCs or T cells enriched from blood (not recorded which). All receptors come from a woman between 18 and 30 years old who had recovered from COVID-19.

The CDR3: CASSDQGIRSGNTIYF. The CDR3 nucleotides read TGTGCCAGCAGTGACCAGGGGATAAGGTCTGGAAACACCATATATTTT. The rearrangement links TRBV6-1 to TRBJ1-3; TRBD1 is a possible D gene (6 bases). Trimming left V 3 bases short and J 1 base short, with 13 bases between. The CDR3 is 16 residues long. The germline gives CDR1 MNHNS, CDR2 SASEGT.

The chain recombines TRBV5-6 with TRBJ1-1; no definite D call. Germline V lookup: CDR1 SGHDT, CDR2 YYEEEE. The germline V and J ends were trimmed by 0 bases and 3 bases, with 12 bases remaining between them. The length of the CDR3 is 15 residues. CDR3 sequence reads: CASSLDPGGYTEAFF. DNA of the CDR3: TGTGCCAGCAGCTTGGATCCTGGCGGATACACTGAAGCTTTCTTT.

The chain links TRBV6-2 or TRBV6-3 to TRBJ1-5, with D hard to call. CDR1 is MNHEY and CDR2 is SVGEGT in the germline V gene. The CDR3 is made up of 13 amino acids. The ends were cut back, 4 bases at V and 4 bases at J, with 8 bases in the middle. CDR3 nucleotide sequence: TGTGCCAGCAGTTCCCCAGGAAATCAGCCCCAGCATTTT. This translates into CASSSPGNQPQHF.

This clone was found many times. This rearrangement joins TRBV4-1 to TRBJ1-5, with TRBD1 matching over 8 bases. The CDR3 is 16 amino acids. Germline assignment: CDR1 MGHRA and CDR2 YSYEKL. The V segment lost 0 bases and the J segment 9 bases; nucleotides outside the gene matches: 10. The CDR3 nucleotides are TGCGCCAGCAGCCAAGAATCCCAGGGGGCAAGGCGGCCCCAGCATTTT. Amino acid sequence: CASSQESQGARRPQHF.

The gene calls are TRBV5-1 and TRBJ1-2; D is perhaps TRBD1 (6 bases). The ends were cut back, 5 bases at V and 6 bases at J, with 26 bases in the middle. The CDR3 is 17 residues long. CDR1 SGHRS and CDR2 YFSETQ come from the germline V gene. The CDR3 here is CASSYRTSGQMANGYTF. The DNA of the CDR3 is TGCGCCAGCAGTTATCGGACTTCAGGACAGATGGCCAATGGCTACACCTTC.

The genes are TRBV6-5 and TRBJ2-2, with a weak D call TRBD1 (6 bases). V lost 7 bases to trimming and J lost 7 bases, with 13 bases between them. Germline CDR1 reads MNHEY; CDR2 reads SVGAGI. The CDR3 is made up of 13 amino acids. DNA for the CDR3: TGTGCCAGCATCGCCCAGGGGATCGGGGAGCTGTTTTTT. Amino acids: CASIAQGIGELFF.

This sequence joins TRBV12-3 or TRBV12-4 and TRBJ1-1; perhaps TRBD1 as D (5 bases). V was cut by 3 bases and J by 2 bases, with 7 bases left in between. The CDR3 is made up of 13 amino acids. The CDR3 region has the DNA TGTGCCAGCAGTTTGACAGCTAACACTGAAGCTTTCTTT. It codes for CASSLTANTEAFF.

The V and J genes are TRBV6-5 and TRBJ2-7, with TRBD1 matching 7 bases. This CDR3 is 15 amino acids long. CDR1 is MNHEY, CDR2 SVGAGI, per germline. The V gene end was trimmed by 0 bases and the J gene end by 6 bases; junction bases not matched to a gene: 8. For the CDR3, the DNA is TGTGCCAGCAGTTACTCCAACAGGGGCAGAAGCGAGCAGTACTTC. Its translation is CASSYSNRGRSEQYF.

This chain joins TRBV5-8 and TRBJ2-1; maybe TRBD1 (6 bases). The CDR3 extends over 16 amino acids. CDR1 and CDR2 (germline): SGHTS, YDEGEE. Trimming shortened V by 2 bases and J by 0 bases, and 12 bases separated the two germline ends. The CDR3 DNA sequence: TGTGCCAGCAGCTTCGACAGGCAGGACTCCTACAATGAGCAGTTCTTC. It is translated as CASSFDRQDSYNEQFF.

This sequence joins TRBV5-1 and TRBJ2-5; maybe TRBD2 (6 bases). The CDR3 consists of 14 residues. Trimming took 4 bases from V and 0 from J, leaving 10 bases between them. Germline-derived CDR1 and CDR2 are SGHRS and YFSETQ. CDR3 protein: CASSLRGNQETQYF. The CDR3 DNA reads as TGCGCCAGCAGCCTTCGGGGGAACCAAGAGACCCAGTACTTC.

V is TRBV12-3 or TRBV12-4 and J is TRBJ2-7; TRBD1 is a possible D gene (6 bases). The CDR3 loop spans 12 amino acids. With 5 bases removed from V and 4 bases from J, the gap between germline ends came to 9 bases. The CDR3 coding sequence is TGTGCCAGCAGTCGACAGGTGTACGAGCAGTACTTC. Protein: CASSRQVYEQYF.

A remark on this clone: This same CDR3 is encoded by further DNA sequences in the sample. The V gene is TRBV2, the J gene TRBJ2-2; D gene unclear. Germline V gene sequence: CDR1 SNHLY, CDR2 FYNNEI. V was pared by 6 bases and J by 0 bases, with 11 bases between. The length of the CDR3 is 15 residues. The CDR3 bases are TGTGCCAGCAGCCGAGGATTATCGAACACCGGGGAGCTGTTTTTT. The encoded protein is CASSRGLSNTGELFF.

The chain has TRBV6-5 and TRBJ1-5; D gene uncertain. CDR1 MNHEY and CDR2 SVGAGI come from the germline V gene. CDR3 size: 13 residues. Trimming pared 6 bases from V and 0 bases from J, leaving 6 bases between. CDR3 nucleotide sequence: TGTGCCAGCAGAAGAGATAGCAATCAGCCCCAGCATTTT. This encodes CASRRDSNQPQHF.

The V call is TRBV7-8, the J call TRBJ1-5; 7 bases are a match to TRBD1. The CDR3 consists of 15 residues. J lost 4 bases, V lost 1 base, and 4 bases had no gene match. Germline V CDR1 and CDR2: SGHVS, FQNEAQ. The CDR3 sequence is CASSLGDRENQPQHF. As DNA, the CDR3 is TGTGCCAGCAGCTTAGGAGACAGGGAAAATCAGCCCCAGCATTTT.

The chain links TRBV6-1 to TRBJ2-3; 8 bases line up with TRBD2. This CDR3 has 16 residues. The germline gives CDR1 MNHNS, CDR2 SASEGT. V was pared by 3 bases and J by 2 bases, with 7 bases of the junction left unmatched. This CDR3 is CASSDWLAGDTDTQYF. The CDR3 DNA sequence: TGTGCCAGCAGTGACTGGCTAGCGGGCGACACAGATACGCAGTATTTT.

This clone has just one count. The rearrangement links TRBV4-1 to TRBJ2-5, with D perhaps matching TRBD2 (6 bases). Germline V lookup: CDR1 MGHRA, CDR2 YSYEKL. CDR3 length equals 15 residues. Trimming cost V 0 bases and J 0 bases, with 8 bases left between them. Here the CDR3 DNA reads TGCGCCAGCAGCCAAGAAGGGACTTACCAAGAGACCCAGTACTTC. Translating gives CASSQEGTYQETQYF.

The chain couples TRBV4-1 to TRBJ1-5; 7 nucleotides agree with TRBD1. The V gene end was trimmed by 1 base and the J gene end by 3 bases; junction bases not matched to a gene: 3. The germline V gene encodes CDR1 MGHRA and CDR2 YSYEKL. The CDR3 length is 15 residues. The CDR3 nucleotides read TGCGCCAGCAGCCAAGGGGGGACAGTCAATCAGCCCCAGCATTTT. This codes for CASSQGGTVNQPQHF.

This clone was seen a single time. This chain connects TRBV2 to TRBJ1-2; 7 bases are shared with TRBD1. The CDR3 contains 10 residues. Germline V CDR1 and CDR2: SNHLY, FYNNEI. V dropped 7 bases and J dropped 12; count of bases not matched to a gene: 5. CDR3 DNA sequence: TGTGCCAGCACGGACAGGCTTCACACCTTC. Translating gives CASTDRLHTF. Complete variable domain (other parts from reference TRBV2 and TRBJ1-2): EPEVTQTPSHQVTQMGQEVILRCVPISNHLYFYWYRQILGQKVEFLVSFYNNEISEKSEIFDDQFSVERPDGSNFTLKIRSTKLEDSAMYFCASTDRLHTFGSGTRLTVV.